This TCR beta chain originates from a study of shared clonotypes between healthy human individuals. Study-wide results and limits: Clonotype sharing among the donors was expected to vary with sequencing depth.

Donors were healthy HIV-negative adults without recently reported acute infections or vaccinations. The input for sorted-subset replicate PCRs was around 210 ng DNA, around 30,000 T cell genomes. Profiling relied on immunoSEQ multiplex PCR, and the TCRdb table lists in-frame clones only, not all of them. The sample has some 2.4 million clones; 93% are singletons. With regard to this clone: Its antigen remains unknown.

Trimming left V 3 bases short and J 4 bases short, with 15 bases between. CDR3 length: 15 residues. Germline V gene sequence: CDR1 MNHEY, CDR2 SMNVEV (reference sequence). This receptor was taken from a man aged 18 to 35 in good health. Some clones in this sample may be carry-over from other donors' samples. This rearrangement joins TRBV27 to TRBJ1-1, with D possibly TRBD1 on 5 matching bases. The sample consisted of naive CD4+ T cells from PBMCs. The sample's subset: CD45RA+ positively selected. CDR3 amino acids: CASSFTPGGVTEAFF. The CDR3 coding sequence is TGTGCCAGCAGTTTTACCCCTGGGGGGGTCACTGAAGCTTTCTTT.